This T cell receptor (beta chain) was observed in a study of T cell repertoires in cytomegalovirus infection. Across the whole study: Public signatures in TCR beta pointed to CMV infection and matching HLA type. Study results and caveats: Identification of carriers of CMV plus the relevant HLA was achieved through cumulative public TCR beta family frequency.

TCRdb reprocessed the reads with MiXCR, giving one entry per CDR3 protein. Here the sample spans 500,000 or so distinct CDR3 sequences, about 15% being singletons. CDR1 and CDR2 from the germline V gene are KGHDR and SFDVKD. This CDR3 contains 16 residues. V lost 3 bases, J lost 1 base, and 13 bases lay in between. Concerning this clonotype: Its antigen is as yet unknown.

The sequencing sample was made of CD8+ T cells from PBMCs. The receptor comes from a human donor in good health (CMV status not recorded). Some clones in this sample may be carry-over from other donors' samples. The V gene is TRBV24-1, the J gene TRBJ2-3; weak D call: TRBD2 (5 bases). In DNA, the CDR3 is TGTGCCACCAGTGATCATAGGCGGACTGGCACAGATACGCAGTATTTT. This encodes CATSDHRRTGTDTQYF.